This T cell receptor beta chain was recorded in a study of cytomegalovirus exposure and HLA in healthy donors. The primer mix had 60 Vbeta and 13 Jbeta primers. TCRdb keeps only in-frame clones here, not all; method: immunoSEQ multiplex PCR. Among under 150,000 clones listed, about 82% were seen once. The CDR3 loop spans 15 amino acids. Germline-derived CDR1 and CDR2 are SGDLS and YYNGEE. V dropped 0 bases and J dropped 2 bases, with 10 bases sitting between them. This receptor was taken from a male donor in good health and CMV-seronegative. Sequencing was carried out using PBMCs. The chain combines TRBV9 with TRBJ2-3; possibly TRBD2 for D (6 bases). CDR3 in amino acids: CASSVVSGNTDTQYF. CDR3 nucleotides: TGTGCCAGCAGCGTAGTTAGCGGAAACACAGATACGCAGTATTTT. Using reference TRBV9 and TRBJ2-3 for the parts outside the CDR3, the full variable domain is DSGVTQTPKHLITATGQRVTLRCSPRSGDLSVYWYQQSLDQGLQFLIQYYNGEERAKGNILERFSAQQFPDLHSELNLSSLELGDSALYFCASSVVSGNTDTQYFGPGTRLTVL.